This TCR beta chain comes out of a study of human T cells and chemical hapten exposure. At the level of the study: DPC (0.01%) was patch tested on the upper back and read at 6 days.

Original processing methods: Per-sample TCR counts ranged from about 20,000 to 700,000, median about 90,000. TCRdb reprocessed the RACE reads via MiXCR and lists one record per CDR3 protein. The V and J calls here are based on TCRdb, not the publication. The sample consists of about 180,000 distinct CDR3 sequences, approximately 31% of them appearing once. Study-level points and caveats: Among TCRs, those above 1 in 1000 frequency were unaffected by DPC sensitization.

About this clonotype: Its antigen is unknown.

Between the trimmed V and J ends, which lost 6 bases and 6 bases, there was a span of 16 bases. This CDR3 spans 13 amino acids. Germline values: CDR1 SQVTM, CDR2 ANQGSEA. The time point here: pre-sensitization, week 0. Treatment reported: therapeutic diphenylcyclopropenone sensitization with weekly scalp DPC. The TCR sequence derives from a woman aged 25 to 39 with alopecia areata. Some clones in this sample may be carry-over from other donors' samples. The chain links TRBV29-1 to TRBJ2-3, with D tentatively TRBD1 (5 bases). The specimen comprised whole blood, sampled in connection with sensitization to the hapten diphenylcyclopropenone (DPC). DNA for the CDR3: TGCAGCGTAGGACACGGGCGAATGGATACGCAGTATTTT. Translating gives CSVGHGRMDTQYF.